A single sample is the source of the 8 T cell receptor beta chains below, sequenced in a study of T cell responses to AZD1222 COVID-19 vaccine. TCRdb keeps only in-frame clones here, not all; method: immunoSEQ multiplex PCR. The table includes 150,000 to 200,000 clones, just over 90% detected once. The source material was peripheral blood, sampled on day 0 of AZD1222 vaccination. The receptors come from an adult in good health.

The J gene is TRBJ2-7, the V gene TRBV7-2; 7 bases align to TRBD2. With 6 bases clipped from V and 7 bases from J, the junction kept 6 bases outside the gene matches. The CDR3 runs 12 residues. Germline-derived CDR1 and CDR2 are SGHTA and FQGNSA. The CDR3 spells CASRWDYGEQYF. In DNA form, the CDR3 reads TGTGCCAGCAGGTGGGACTACGGGGAGCAGTACTTC.

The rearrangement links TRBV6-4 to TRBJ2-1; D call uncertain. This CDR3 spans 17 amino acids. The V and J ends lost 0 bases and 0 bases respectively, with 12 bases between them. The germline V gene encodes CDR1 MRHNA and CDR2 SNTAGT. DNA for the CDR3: TGTGCCAGCAGTGACTCCCCAGCACGGAGCTCCTACAATGAGCAGTTCTTC. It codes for CASSDSPARSSYNEQFF.

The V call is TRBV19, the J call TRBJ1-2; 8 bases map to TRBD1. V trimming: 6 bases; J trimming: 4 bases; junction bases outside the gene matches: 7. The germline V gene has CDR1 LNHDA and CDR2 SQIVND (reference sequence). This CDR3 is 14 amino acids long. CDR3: CASRMDRVGYGYTF. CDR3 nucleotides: TGTGCCAGTAGGATGGACAGGGTCGGCTATGGCTACACCTTC.

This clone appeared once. CDR3 loop: CASSLEGPPNSPLHF. As DNA, the CDR3 is TGCGCCAGCAGCTTGGAGGGTCCCCCTAATTCACCCCTCCACTTT. The genes are TRBV5-1 and TRBJ1-6; D gene unclear. CDR3 length equals 15 residues. The V gene lost 0 bases and the J gene lost 6 bases, with 10 bases spanning the gap. Germline values: CDR1 SGHRS, CDR2 YFSETQ.

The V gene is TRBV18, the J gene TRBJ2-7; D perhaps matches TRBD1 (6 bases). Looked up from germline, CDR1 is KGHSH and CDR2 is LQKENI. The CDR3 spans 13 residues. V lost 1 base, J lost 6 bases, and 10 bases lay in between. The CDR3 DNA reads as TGTGCCAGCTCACCACTTGGGGGCGGCGAGCAGTACTTC. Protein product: CASSPLGGGEQYF.

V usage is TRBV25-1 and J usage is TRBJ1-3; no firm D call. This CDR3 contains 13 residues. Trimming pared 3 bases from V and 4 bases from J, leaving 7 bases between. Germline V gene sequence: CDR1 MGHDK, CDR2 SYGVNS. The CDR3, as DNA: TGTGCCAGCAGTGACCATCGGGGAAACACCATATATTTT. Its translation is CASSDHRGNTIYF.

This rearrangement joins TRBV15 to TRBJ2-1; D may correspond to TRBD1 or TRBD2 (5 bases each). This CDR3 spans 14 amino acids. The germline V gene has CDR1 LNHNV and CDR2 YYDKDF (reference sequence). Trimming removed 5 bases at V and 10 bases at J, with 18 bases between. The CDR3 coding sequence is TGTGCCACCAGCGCTCGGGACGTATGGGACGAGCAGTTCTTC. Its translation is CATSARDVWDEQFF.

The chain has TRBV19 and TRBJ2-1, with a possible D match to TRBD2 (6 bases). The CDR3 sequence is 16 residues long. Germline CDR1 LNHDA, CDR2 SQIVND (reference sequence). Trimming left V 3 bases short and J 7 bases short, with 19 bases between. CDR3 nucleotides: TGTGCCAGTAGTATGATGGCGGGGTTGGCAGGGAATGAGCAGTTCTTC. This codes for CASSMMAGLAGNEQFF.